This T cell receptor (beta chain) was recorded in a study of cytomegalovirus exposure and HLA in healthy donors. Study-level points and caveats: The authors later found most CMV-associated TCR beta chains appeared HLA-restricted.

CDR1 and CDR2 (germline): MGHRA, YSYEKL. The CDR3 is made up of 15 amino acids. The V end was cut by 1 base, the J end by 4 bases, with 13 bases between. Vbeta (60) and Jbeta (13) primers were used in the PCR. Assay: immunoSEQ multiplex PCR; the TCRdb copy retains only in-frame clones and omits some. The table lists over 110,000 clones, 55% to 80% of them singletons, with around 1.2% in the top ten. Comment on this clone: What it recognizes is unknown.

The source of this sequence is a woman in her 40s in good health and CMV-seronegative. Input material: PBMCs. The chain couples TRBV4-1 to TRBJ1-2; D is undetermined. CDR3 DNA: TGCGCCAGCAGCCAAGGGAGTTGGGAGGGCTATGGCTACACCTTC. Encoded protein: CASSQGSWEGYGYTF.